This T cell receptor beta chain was recovered during a study of T cell changes during pregnancy in multiple sclerosis. The germline V gene encodes CDR1 SGDLS and CDR2 YYNGEE. Germline trimming cut 3 bases from V and 2 bases from J; bases unmatched to any gene: 6. The CDR3 is 15 amino acids. This clone was recorded only once. Assay used: immunoSEQ multiplex PCR; TCRdb lists only in-frame clones, some missing. The table lists roughly 100,000 clones, around 94% of them singletons, with 0.93% in the top ten. This clonotype originated in a female donor with multiple sclerosis, enrolled in a pregnancy study. This chain uses TRBV9 with TRBJ2-3, with TRBD2 matching 7 bases. Sequencing was performed on peripheral blood, taken after pregnancy. CDR3 nucleotides: TGTGCCAGCAGCGGTAGCGGGCAACCCACAGATACGCAGTATTTT. This gives the protein CASSGSGQPTDTQYF.